Below, one TCR beta chain is given with its context. Its antigen remains unidentified. The data were obtained in a study of CD8 T cells in Susac syndrome. Whole-study results and caveats: The number of individuals included in the study's TCR sequencing and HLA analysis was acknowledged as relatively small.

Germline V lookup: CDR1 SGHTA, CDR2 FQGTGA. The CDR3 sequence is 16 residues long. J was trimmed by 5 bases and V by 10 bases; bases with no gene match: 14. With random hexamers, 0.5 to 1 ug RNA was reverse transcribed. In TCRdb, the immunoSEQ multiplex PCR reads were re-called with MiXCR into one record per CDR3 protein. The sample holds roughly 120,000 distinct CDR3 sequences, 93% seen once. Sequencing used CD4+ T cells from PBMCs. The chain combines TRBV7-3 with TRBJ2-1; 10 nucleotides align to TRBD2. The sequence derives from a human donor with multiple sclerosis. The CDR3 here is CATCDKGLAWDNEQFF. For the CDR3, the DNA is TGTGCCACCTGTGATAAGGGACTAGCGTGGGACAATGAGCAGTTCTTC. Variable domain in full (rest from reference TRBV7-3 and TRBJ2-1): GAGVSQTPSNKVTEKGKYVELRCDPISGHTALYWYRQSLGQGPEFLIYFQGTGAADDSGLPNDRFFAVRPEGSVSTLKIQRTERGDSAVYLCATCDKGLAWDNEQFFGPGTRLTVL.